The T cell receptor beta chain under discussion was sequenced for a study of CD8 T cells in ankylosing spondylitis (dated by TCRdb to between 2016 and 2019). Some background on the complete study: The study set out to find disease-linked TCR variants by profiling T cell receptor beta repertoires in ankylosing spondylitis patients and healthy donors. The full study cohort comprised about 25 ankylosing spondylitis patients and approximately 100 healthy donors. Peripheral blood was sampled, and synovial fluid was additionally collected from ankylosing spondylitis patients.

The run used an Illumina HiSeq 2500. TCR beta libraries were prepared by quantitative 5'-RACE with molecular barcodes. For the original study's pipeline: A new computational method based on a probabilistic model of VDJ rearrangement was used to identify disease-linked TCR variants. The public reads were reanalyzed by TCRdb: fastp trimming at Q25, MiXCR alignment, in-frame beta chains only. Entries that share a CDR3 protein sequence are merged under the most common genes and DNA. The V and J calls shown here were made by TCRdb, not taken from the authors' results. This sample comprises under 550,000 distinct CDR3 sequences, roughly a quarter of them detected only once. The top ten clonotypes cover 0.89% of the sample. Between the V and J ends, shortened by 4 bases and 4 bases respectively, the junction contains 10 bases. From cysteine to phenylalanine, the CDR3 is 14 amino acids long. Only the CDR3 part of the read is kept: 42 bases, read in frame from the first base. Reading the germline V gene gives CDR1 KGHDR and CDR2 SFDVKD.

Concerning this clonotype itself: Its target antigen remains unknown. Per-base qualities were not stored, and no clone one base away is much larger.

Points the paper makes about the study in general: In peripheral blood, the disease-linked clones were found at relatively low frequencies and had a CD8+ phenotype. According to the report, matched synovial fluid samples from ankylosing spondylitis patients were significantly enriched for the disease-linked clones. Some motif variants had previously been reported in the synovial fluid and blood of reactive arthritis patients, which suggests shared mechanisms of disease initiation. A TCR beta motif of eight highly homologous amino acid variants appeared characteristic of blood from ankylosing spondylitis patients.

Sample: blood, either unsorted or a sorted T cell fraction (not recorded which). The receptor chain draws on TRBV24-1 and TRBJ1-5, with the D segment identity uncertain. The clonotype originates from a male donor with ankylosing spondylitis. The DNA sequence is as follows: TGTGCCACCAGTGAAGGACGGTGGAATCAGCCCCAGCATTTT. The encoded protein is CATSEGRWNQPQHF.